The 18 T cell receptor beta chains reported below all come from one sample, sequenced in a study of stem cell transplantation in POMP-related autoinflammatory disease. Produced via immunoSEQ multiplex PCR; TCRdb's table is partial and in-frame only. The sample yields tens of thousands of clones, about nine tenths seen once. Sequencing was performed on CD4+ T cells from PBMCs, taken after stem cell transplantation. These receptors all stem from a human patient with POMP-related autoinflammation and immune dysregulation (PRAID). Some T cells may possibly be graft donor cells.

The V gene is TRBV6-2 or TRBV6-3, the J gene TRBJ2-7; 13 bases fit TRBD2. V shed 2 bases and J 2 bases; nucleotides not matched to a gene: 9. The CDR3 covers 18 residues. CDR1 and CDR2 from the germline V gene are MNHEY and SVGEGT. The chain's CDR3 is CASSYRDSTSGRTYEQYF. The CDR3 DNA reads as TGTGCCAGCAGTTACCGGGACTCGACTAGCGGGAGGACCTACGAGCAGTACTTC.

The chain combines TRBV4-1 with TRBJ2-5; D may match TRBD1 or TRBD2 (5 bases each). CDR3 length equals 16 residues. The V end was cut by 3 bases, the J end by 8 bases, with 22 bases between. The germline V gene encodes CDR1 MGHRA and CDR2 YSYEKL. CDR3 loop: CASSHPGTPNVDTQYF. As DNA, the CDR3 is TGCGCCAGCAGCCACCCCGGGACGCCGAACGTGGACACCCAGTACTTC.

This chain connects TRBV2 to TRBJ2-1; D is uncertain. The V gene's germline CDR1 is SNHLY and CDR2 FYNNEI. The CDR3 loop spans 15 amino acids. Trimming took off 2 bases at V and 3 bases at J, with 11 bases between the two ends. This CDR3 is CASSEPILFYNEQFF. For the CDR3, the DNA is TGTGCCAGCAGTGAACCCATCCTTTTCTACAATGAGCAGTTCTTC.

The chain uses TRBV3-1 (or the pseudogene TRBV3-2) and TRBJ1-1; D perhaps matches TRBD1 (5 bases). This CDR3 spans 16 amino acids. Germline CDR1 reads LGHDT; CDR2 reads YNNKEL (reference sequence). Trimming shortened V by 3 bases and J by 4 bases, and 18 bases separated the two germline ends. DNA for the CDR3: TGTGCCAGCAGCCACCCCAATAGGGGCAGTGGCACTGAAGCTTTCTTT. Its translation: CASSHPNRGSGTEAFF.

V and J are TRBV28 and TRBJ1-1, with a weak D call TRBD1 (6 bases). There are 15 residues in the CDR3. V was trimmed by 5 bases and J by 0 bases, leaving 13 bases between them. The germline CDR1 and CDR2 sequences are MDHEN and SYDVKM. CDR3 sequence: CASSPGTHMNTEAFF. As DNA, the CDR3 is TGTGCCAGCAGTCCCGGGACACACATGAACACTGAAGCTTTCTTT.

J is TRBJ1-1 and V is TRBV6-5; 7 positions match TRBD1. The CDR3 runs to 13 residues. CDR1 and CDR2 (germline): MNHEY, SVGAGI. The J segment lost 3 bases and the V segment lost 8 bases, leaving 6 bases of the junction unmatched. The CDR3 protein is CASGTVLDTEAFF. In DNA, the CDR3 is TGTGCCAGCGGGACAGTCCTTGACACTGAAGCTTTCTTT.

The chain links TRBV6-5 to TRBJ2-7; D may be TRBD2 (6 bases). There are 13 residues in the CDR3. Trimming shortened V by 2 bases and J by 2 bases, and 7 bases separated the two germline ends. CDR1 and CDR2 from the germline V gene are MNHEY and SVGAGI. The CDR3 sequence: CASSYGLTYEQYF. CDR3 nucleotide sequence: TGTGCCAGCAGTTACGGACTAACCTACGAGCAGTACTTC.

Sample share makes this clone medium-sized. The chain carries TRBV5-4 and TRBJ2-7, with D hard to call. V gave up 0 bases and J gave up 0 bases, with 7 bases separating them. CDR1 is SGHNT and CDR2 is YYREEE in the germline V gene (reference sequence). This CDR3 region has 14 residues. CDR3: CASSLVGSSYEQYF. As DNA, the CDR3 is TGTGCCAGCAGCTTGGTAGGGTCCTCCTACGAGCAGTACTTC.

The chain recombines TRBV24-1 with TRBJ2-2; possibly TRBD2 for D (5 bases). Germline CDR1 is KGHDR and CDR2 is SFDVKD. The CDR3 covers 13 residues. V was cut by 9 bases and J by 6 bases, with 13 bases left in between. DNA of the CDR3: TGTGCCACCCGGTCGGAGGTCTCCGGGGAGCTGTTTTTT. Protein sequence: CATRSEVSGELFF.

This rearrangement joins TRBV6-5 to TRBJ2-3; D uncertain. Germline V gives CDR1 MNHEY, CDR2 SVGAGI. V was cut by 6 bases and J by 2 bases, with 12 bases left in between. The CDR3 length is 14 residues. CDR3 amino acids: CASSEPRTTDTQYF. CDR3 in DNA: TGTGCCAGCAGCGAGCCAAGGACCACAGATACGCAGTATTTT.

V is TRBV19 and J is TRBJ2-2; the D gene is possibly TRBD2 (6 bases). Trimming pared 5 bases from V and 0 bases from J, leaving 10 bases between. Germline V gives CDR1 LNHDA, CDR2 SQIVND (reference sequence). CDR3 length: 15 amino acids. The CDR3 loop is CASSVGTSNTGELFF. The CDR3 nucleotides read TGTGCCAGTAGTGTCGGGACTTCGAACACCGGGGAGCTGTTTTTT.

The V gene is TRBV10-2, the J gene TRBJ2-7, with TRBD2 identical over 10 bases. The CDR3 contains 15 residues. Trimming took 0 bases from V and 5 from J; bases not matched to a gene: 4. In germline, CDR1 is WSHSY, CDR2 SAAADI. The DNA of the CDR3 is TGCGCCAGCAGTGAGTCGACTAGCGGGCCAGACGAGCAGTACTTC. Translated, it gives CASSESTSGPDEQYF.

V is TRBV2 and J is TRBJ1-3; no firm D call. Germline values: CDR1 SNHLY, CDR2 FYNNEI. V gave up 7 bases and J gave up 4 bases, with 17 bases separating them. This CDR3 has 15 residues. CDR3 sequence: CASIELMAGGNTIYF. The CDR3 DNA sequence: TGTGCCAGCATCGAACTAATGGCAGGCGGAAACACCATATATTTT.

The gene calls are TRBV6-1 and TRBJ1-1; no definite D call. Trimming took 3 bases from V and 0 from J, leaving 2 bases between them. Germline loops: CDR1 MNHNS, CDR2 SASEGT. The CDR3 is made up of 12 amino acids. The CDR3 DNA reads as TGTGCCAGCAGTGACATGAACACTGAAGCTTTCTTT. As protein: CASSDMNTEAFF.

CDR3 DNA: TGTGCCAGCAGTCCCCCCGGAGGCCGGCTAGTCTACACCTTC. Its translation: CASSPPGGRLVYTF. J is TRBJ1-2 and V is TRBV28; D is uncertain. Trimming left V 5 bases short and J 10 bases short, with 20 bases between. The CDR3 covers 14 residues. CDR1 is MDHEN and CDR2 is SYDVKM in the germline V gene.

This sequence joins TRBV30 and TRBJ1-5, with D tentatively TRBD1 (5 bases). Germline CDR1 is GTSNPN and CDR2 is SVGIG (reference sequence). The CDR3 totals 13 residues. The V and J ends lost 2 bases and 7 bases respectively, with 12 bases between them. The CDR3 bases are TGTGCCTGGAGTCGGGGGGGGGACCAGCCCCAGCATTTT. Its protein is CAWSRGGDQPQHF.

The V and J genes are TRBV13 and TRBJ1-3; D uncertain. Trimming pared 1 base from V and 3 bases from J, leaving 10 bases between. The CDR3 sequence is 15 residues long. The V gene's germline CDR1 is PRHDT and CDR2 FYEKMQ (reference sequence). The CDR3 loop reads CASSLEGYLGNTIYF. CDR3 nucleotides: TGTGCCAGCAGCTTAGAAGGGTATCTTGGAAACACCATATATTTT.

The chain uses TRBV6-5 and TRBJ1-2; D is unclear. V was cut by 4 bases and J by 9 bases, with 18 bases left in between. The V gene's germline CDR1 is MNHEY and CDR2 SVGAGI. The CDR3 consists of 14 residues. CDR3 coding DNA: TGTGCCAGCAGTTCTCTGCTCCGGGTGAGAAGCTACACCTTC. This gives the protein CASSSLLRVRSYTF.